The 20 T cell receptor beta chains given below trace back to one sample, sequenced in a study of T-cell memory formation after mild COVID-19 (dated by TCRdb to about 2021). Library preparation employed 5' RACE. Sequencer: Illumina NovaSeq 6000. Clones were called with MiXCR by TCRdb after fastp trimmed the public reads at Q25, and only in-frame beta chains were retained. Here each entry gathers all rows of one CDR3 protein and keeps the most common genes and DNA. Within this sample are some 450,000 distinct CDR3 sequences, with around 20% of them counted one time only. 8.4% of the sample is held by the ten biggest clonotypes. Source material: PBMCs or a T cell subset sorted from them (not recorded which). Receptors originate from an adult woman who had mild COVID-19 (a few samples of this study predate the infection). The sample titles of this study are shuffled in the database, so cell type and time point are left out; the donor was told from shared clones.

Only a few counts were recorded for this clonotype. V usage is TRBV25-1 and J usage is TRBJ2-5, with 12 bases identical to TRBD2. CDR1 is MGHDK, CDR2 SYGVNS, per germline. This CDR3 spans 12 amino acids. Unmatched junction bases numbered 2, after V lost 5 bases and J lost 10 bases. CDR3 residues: CASSTSGGHQYF. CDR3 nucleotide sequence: TGTGCCAGCAGTACTAGCGGGGGGCACCAGTACTTC.

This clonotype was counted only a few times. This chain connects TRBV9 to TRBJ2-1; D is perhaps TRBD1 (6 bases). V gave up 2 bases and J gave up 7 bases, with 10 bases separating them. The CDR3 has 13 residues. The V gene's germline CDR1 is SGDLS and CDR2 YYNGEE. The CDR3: CASSVDRLNEQFF. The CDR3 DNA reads TGTGCCAGCAGCGTTGACAGGCTAAATGAGCAGTTCTTC.

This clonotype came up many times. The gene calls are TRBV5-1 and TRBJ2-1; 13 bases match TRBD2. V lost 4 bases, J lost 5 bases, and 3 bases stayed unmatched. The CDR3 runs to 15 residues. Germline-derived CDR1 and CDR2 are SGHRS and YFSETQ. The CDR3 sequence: CASSQGLAGNNEQFF. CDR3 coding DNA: TGCGCCAGCAGCCAGGGACTAGCGGGGAACAATGAGCAGTTCTTC.

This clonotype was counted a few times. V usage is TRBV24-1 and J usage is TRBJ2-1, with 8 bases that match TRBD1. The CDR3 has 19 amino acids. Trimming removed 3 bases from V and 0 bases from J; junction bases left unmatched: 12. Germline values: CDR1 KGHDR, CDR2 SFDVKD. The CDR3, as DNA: TGTGCCACCAGTGATACCCGGGCGGGACAGGCCAGCTCCTACAATGAGCAGTTCTTC. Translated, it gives CATSDTRAGQASSYNEQFF.

The chain's CDR3 is CASSFLAGLTDTQYF. DNA for the CDR3: TGTGCCAGCAGTTTCTTAGCGGGGCTCACAGATACGCAGTATTTT. The rearrangement joins TRBV12-3 or TRBV12-4 to TRBJ2-3; 8 nucleotides align to TRBD2. The V segment lost 3 bases and the J segment 2 bases; nucleotides outside the gene matches: 4. The CDR3 has 15 amino acids.

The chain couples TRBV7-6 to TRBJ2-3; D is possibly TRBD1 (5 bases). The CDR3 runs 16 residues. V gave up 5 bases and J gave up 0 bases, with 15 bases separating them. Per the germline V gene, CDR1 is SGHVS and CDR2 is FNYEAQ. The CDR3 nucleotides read TGTGCCAGCAGCCGACAGTTCATGGGTAGCACAGATACGCAGTATTTT. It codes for CASSRQFMGSTDTQYF.

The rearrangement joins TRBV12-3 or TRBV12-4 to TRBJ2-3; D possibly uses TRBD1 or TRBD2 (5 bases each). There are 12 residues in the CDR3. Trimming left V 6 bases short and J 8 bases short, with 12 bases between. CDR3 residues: CASSRDDGTQYF. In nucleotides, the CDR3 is TGTGCCAGCAGCCGGGACGACGGTACGCAGTATTTT.

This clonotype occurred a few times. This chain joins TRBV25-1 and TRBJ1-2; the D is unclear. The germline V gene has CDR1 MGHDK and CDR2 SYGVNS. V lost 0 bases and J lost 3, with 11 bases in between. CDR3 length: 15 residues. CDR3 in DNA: TGTGCCAGCAGTGAATATCGGGAGGGTTACTATGGCTACACCTTC. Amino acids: CASSEYREGYYGYTF.

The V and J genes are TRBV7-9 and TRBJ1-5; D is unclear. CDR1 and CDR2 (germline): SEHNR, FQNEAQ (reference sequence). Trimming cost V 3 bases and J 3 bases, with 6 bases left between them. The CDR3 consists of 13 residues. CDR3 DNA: TGTGCCAGCAGCTTGGGTCTCAATCAGCCCCAGCATTTT. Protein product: CASSLGLNQPQHF. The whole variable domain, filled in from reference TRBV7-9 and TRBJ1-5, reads DTGVSQNPRHKITKRGQNVTFRCDPISEHNRLYWYRQTLGQGPEFLTYFQNEAQLEKSRLLSDRFSAERPKGSFSTLEIQRTEQGDSAMYLCASSLGLNQPQHFGDGTRLSIL.

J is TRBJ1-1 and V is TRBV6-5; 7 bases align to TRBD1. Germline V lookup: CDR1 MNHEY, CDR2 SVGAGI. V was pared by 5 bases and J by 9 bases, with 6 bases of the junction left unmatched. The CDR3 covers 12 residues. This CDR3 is CASSPEQGQAFF. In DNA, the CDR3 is TGTGCCAGCAGTCCTGAACAGGGGCAAGCTTTCTTT.

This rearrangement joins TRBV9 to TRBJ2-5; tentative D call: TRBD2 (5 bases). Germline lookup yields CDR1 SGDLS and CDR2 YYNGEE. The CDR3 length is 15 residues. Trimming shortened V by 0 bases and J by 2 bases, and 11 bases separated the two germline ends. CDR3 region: CASSVGNDYQETQYF. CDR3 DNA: TGTGCCAGCAGCGTAGGAAACGACTATCAAGAGACCCAGTACTTC.

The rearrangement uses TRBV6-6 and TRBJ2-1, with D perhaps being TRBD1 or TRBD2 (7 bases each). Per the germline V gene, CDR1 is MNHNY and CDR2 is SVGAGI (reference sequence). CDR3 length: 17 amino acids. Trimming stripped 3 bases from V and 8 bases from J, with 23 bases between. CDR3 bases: TGTGCCAGCAGTTATAACCCCCAGGGGGGGGACAGTGATGAGCAGTTCTTC. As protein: CASSYNPQGGDSDEQFF.

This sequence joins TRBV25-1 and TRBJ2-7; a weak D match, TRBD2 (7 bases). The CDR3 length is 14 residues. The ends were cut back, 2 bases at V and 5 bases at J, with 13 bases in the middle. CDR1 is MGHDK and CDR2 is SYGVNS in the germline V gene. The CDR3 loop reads CASSEGGGSHEQYF. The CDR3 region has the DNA TGTGCCAGCAGTGAAGGGGGCGGGAGCCACGAGCAGTACTTC.

The DNA of the CDR3 is TGTGCCAGCGGCCAGGGTTGGGGATCTATTACAGAGCAGTACTTC. Its translation: CASGQGWGSITEQYF. The rearrangement links TRBV13 to TRBJ2-7, with D possibly matching TRBD1 (5 bases). The CDR3 runs to 15 residues. V gave up 8 bases and J gave up 7 bases, with 24 bases separating them. The germline V gene encodes CDR1 PRHDT and CDR2 FYEKMQ (reference sequence).

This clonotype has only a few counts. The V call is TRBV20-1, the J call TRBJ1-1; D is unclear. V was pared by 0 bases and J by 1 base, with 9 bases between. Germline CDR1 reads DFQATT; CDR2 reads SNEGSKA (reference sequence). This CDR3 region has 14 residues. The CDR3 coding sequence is TGCAGTGCTAGAGATAATACGGGGAACACTGAAGCTTTCTTT. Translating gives CSARDNTGNTEAFF.

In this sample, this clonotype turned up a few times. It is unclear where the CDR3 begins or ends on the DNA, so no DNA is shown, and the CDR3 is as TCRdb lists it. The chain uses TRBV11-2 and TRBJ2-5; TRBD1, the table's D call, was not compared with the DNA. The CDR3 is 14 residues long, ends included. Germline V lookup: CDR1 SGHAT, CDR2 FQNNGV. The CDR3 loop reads CASSLVGQGSPWYF.

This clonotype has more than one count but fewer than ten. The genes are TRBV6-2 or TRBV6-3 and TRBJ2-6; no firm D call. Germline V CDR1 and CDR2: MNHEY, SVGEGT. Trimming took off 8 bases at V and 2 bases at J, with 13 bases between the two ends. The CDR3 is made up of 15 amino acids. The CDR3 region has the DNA TGTGCCAGCCGGGCGGCTGGGGCTGGGGCCAACGTCCTGACTTTC. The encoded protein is CASRAAGAGANVLTF.

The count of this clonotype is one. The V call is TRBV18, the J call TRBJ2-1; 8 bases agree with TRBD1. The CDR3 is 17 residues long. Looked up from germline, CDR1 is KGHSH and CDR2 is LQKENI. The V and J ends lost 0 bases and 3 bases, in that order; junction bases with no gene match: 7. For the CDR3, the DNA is TGTGCCAGCTCACCACCGATTAGTGACAGGGGCTACAATGAGCAGTTCTTC. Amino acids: CASSPPISDRGYNEQFF.

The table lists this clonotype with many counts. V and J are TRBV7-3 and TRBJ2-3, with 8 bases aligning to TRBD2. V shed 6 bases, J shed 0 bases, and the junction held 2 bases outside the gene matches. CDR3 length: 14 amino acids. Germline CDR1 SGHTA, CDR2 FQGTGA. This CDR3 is CASSSSGSTDTQYF. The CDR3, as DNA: TGTGCCAGCAGTTCTAGCGGGAGCACAGATACGCAGTATTTT.

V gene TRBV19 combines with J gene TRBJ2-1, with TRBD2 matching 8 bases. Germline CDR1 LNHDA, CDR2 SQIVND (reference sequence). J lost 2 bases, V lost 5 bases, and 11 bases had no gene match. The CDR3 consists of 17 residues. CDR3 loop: CASSEPSGRGAYNEQFF. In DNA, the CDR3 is TGTGCCAGTAGTGAGCCTAGCGGGCGTGGGGCCTACAATGAGCAGTTCTTC.